The TCR beta chain under discussion was sequenced for a study of cytomegalovirus exposure and HLA in healthy donors. 60 Vbeta and 13 Jbeta primers were used in PCR. Only in-frame clones appear in the TCRdb table, and some are missing; sequencing was by immunoSEQ multiplex PCR. The data contain approximately 130,000 clones, over 70% of them singletons. There are 16 residues in the CDR3. Trimming at V came to 4 bases and at J to 6 bases, leaving 15 bases not matched to a gene. Germline CDR1 and CDR2: SGDLS and YYNGEE. This chain joins TRBV9 and TRBJ2-5; 7 positions match TRBD2. This TCR derives from a man aged 30 to 39 in good health and CMV-seronegative. Material: PBMCs. CDR3 sequence reads: CASSPRLGAGEKTQYF. CDR3 sequence (DNA): TGTGCCAGCAGCCCCCGCCTAGGGGCGGGAGAGAAGACCCAGTACTTC.